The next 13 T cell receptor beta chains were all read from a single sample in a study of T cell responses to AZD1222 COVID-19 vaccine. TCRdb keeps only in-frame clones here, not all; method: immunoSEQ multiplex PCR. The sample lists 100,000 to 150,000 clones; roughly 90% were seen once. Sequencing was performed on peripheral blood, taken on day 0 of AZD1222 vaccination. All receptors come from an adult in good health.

Written as DNA, the CDR3 is TGTGCCAGTACAATGGGCGGGAGGTCCACCGGGGAGCTGTTTTTT. This sequence encodes CASTMGGRSTGELFF. This rearrangement joins TRBV19 to TRBJ2-2; TRBD2 matches at 8 bases. CDR1 is LNHDA, CDR2 SQIVND, per germline (reference sequence). This CDR3 comprises 15 residues. The ends lost 7 bases at V and 4 bases at J; junction bases unmatched: 8. Supplemented by reference TRBV19 and TRBJ2-2, the full variable domain reads DGGITQSPKYLFRKEGQNVTLSCEQNLNHDAMYWYRQDPGQGLRLIYYSQIVNDFQKGDIAEGYSVSREKKESFPLTVTSAQKNPTAFYLCASTMGGRSTGELFFGEGSRLTVL.

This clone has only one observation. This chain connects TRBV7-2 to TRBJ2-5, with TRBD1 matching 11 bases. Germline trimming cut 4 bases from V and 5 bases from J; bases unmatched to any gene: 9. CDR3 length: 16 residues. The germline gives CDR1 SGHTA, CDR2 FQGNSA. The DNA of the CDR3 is TGTGCCAGCAGCTCATCCGGGACAGGGGGGTGGGAGACCCAGTACTTC. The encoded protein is CASSSSGTGGWETQYF.

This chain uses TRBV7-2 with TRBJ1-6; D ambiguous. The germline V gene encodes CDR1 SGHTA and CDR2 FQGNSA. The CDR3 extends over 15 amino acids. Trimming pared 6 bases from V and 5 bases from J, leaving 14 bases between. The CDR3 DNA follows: TGTGCCAGCAGAAGTGTCGCACCCAATAATTCACCCCTCCACTTT. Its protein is CASRSVAPNNSPLHF.

The CDR3 region has the DNA TGTGCCAGCAGTTGGGGAGGGGACTACGAGCAGTACTTC. Its protein product is CASSWGGDYEQYF. The chain has TRBV6-5 and TRBJ2-7; 7 bases are a match to TRBD2. Germline V CDR1 and CDR2: MNHEY, SVGAGI. There are 13 residues in the CDR3. V trimming: 4 bases; J trimming: 3 bases; junction bases outside the gene matches: 3.

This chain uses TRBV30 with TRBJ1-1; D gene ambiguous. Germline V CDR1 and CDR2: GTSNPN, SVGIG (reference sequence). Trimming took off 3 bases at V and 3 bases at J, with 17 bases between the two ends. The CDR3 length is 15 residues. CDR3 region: CAWSIGGSDHTEAFF. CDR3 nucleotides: TGTGCCTGGAGCATTGGTGGCAGCGATCACACTGAAGCTTTCTTT. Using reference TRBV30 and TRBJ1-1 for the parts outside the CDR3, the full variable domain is SQTIHQWPATLVQPVGSPLSLECTVEGTSNPNLYWYRQAAGRGLQLLFYSVGIGQISSEVPQNLSASRPQDRQFILSSKKLLLSDSGFYLCAWSIGGSDHTEAFFGQGTRLTVV.

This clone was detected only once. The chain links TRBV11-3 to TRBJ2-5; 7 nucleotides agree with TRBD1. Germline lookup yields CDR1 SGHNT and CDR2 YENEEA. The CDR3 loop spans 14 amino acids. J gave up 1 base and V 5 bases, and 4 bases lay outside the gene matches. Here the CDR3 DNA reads TGTGCCAGCAGCCCCCGGGACAGCCAAGAGACCCAGTACTTC. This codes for CASSPRDSQETQYF.

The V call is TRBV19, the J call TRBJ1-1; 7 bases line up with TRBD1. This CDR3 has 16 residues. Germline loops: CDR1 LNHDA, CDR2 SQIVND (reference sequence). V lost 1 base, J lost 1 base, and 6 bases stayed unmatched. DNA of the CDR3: TGTGCCAGTAGTATAGGACAGGGAGTTCGGAACACTGAAGCTTTCTTT. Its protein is CASSIGQGVRNTEAFF. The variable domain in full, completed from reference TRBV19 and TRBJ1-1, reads DGGITQSPKYLFRKEGQNVTLSCEQNLNHDAMYWYRQDPGQGLRLIYYSQIVNDFQKGDIAEGYSVSREKKESFPLTVTSAQKNPTAFYLCASSIGQGVRNTEAFFGQGTRLTVV.

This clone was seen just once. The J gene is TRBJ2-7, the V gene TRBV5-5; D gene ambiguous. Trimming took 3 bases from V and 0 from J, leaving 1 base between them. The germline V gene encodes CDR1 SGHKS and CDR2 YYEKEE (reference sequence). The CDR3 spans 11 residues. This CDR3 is CASSSSYEQYF. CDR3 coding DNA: TGTGCCAGCAGCTCCTCCTACGAGCAGTACTTC.

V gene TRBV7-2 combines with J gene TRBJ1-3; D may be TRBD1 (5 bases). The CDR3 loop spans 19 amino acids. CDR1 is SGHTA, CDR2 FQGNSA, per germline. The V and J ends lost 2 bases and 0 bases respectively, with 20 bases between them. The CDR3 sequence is CASSLRGHQQTLSGNTIYF. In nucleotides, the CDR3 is TGTGCCAGCAGCTTACGGGGCCACCAACAGACGCTCTCTGGAAACACCATATATTTT.

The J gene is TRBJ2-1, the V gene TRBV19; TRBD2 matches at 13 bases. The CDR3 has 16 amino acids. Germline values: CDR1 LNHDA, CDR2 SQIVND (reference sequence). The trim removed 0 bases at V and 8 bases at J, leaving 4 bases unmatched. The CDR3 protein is CASSIDGLAGDDEQFF. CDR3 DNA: TGTGCCAGTAGTATAGACGGACTAGCGGGAGACGATGAGCAGTTCTTC.

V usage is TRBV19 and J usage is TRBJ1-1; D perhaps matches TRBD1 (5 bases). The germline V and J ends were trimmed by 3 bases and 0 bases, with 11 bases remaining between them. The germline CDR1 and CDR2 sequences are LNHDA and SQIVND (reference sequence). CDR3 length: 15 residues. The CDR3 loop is CASSIDSYMNTEAFF. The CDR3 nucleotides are TGTGCCAGTAGTATCGACAGCTATATGAACACTGAAGCTTTCTTT.

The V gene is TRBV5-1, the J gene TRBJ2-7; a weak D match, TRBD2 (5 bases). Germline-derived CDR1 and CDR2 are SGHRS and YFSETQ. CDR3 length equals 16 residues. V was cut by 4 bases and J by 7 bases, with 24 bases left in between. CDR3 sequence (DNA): TGCGCCAGCAGCCCGCCTGCGTGGAGCCCGGGGTGGGAGCAGTACTTC. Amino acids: CASSPPAWSPGWEQYF.

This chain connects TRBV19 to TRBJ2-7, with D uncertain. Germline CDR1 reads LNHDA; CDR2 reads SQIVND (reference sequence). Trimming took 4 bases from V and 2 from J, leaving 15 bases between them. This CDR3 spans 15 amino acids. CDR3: CASSTPTGTAYEQYF. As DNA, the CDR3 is TGTGCCAGTAGTACTCCCACTGGCACAGCCTACGAGCAGTACTTC.